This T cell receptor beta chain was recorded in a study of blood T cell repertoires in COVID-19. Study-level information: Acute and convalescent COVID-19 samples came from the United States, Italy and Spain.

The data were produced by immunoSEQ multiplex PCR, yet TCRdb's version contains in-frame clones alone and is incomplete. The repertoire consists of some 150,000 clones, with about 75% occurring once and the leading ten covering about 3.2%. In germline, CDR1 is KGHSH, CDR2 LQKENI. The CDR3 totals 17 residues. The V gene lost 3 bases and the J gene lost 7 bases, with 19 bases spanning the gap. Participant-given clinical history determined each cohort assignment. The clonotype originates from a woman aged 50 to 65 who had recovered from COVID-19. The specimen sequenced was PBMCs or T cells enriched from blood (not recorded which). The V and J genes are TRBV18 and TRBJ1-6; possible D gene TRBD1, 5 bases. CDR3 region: CASSPLVPIDRNSPLHF. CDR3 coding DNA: TGTGCCAGCTCACCGCTCGTCCCCATCGACAGAAATTCACCCCTCCACTTT.